This TCR beta chain originates from a study of blood T cells in healthy people across ages. Next came a second PCR, run for about 6 to 11 cycles, which used a sample-barcoded 5' primer along with a J-beta primer mix. TCRdb used MiXCR to reprocess the 5' RACE reads, holding one entry per CDR3 protein. The repertoire holds fewer than 1.5 million distinct CDR3 sequences, 42% seen once, with less than 8% in the top ten. This CDR3 contains 15 residues. Germline CDR1 and CDR2: SNHLY and FYNNEI. The clonotype comes from a woman between 18 and 30 years old in good health. V is TRBV2 and J is TRBJ2-1, with D possibly matching TRBD1 (7 bases). The assigned J gene may be wrong: the sequence end matches TRBJ2-7 better. The sequenced sample was blood. CDR3 amino acids: CASSEWAGGQDEQYF. CDR3 DNA: TGTGCCAGCAGTGAATGGGCAGGGGGGCAGGATGAGCAGTACTTC.